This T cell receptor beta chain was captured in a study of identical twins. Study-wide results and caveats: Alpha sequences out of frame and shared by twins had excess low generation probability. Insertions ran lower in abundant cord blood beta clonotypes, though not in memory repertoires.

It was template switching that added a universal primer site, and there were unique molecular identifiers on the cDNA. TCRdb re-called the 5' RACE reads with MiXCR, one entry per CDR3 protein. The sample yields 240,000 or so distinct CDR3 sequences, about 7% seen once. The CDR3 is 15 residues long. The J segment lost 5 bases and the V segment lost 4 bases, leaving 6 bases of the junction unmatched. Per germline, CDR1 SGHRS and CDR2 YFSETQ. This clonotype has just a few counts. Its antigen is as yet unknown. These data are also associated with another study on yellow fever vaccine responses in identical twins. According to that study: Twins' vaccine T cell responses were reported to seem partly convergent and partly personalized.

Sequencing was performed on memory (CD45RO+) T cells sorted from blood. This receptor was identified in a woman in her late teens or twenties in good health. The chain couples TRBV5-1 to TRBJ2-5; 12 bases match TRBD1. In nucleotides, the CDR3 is TGCGCCAGCAGCCGGGGGACAGGGGGCCAGGAGACCCAGTACTTC. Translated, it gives CASSRGTGGQETQYF.